The TCR beta chain under discussion was sequenced for a study of T cell responses to AZD1222 COVID-19 vaccine. Here immunoSEQ multiplex PCR was the method, and the copy in TCRdb shows in-frame clones only, minus some. The sample has fewer than 120,000 clones; 81% are singletons. The V gene's germline CDR1 is LGHNA and CDR2 YSLEER. The CDR3 covers 14 residues. V shed 1 base and J shed 4 bases, with 11 bases lying between them. The receptor comes from an adult in good health. The V gene is TRBV4-3, the J gene TRBJ2-7; possibly TRBD1 for D (6 bases). Here the sequenced sample was peripheral blood, taken on day 0 of AZD1222 vaccination. CDR3 residues: CASSQGGQGYEQYF. CDR3 nucleotides: TGCGCCAGCAGCCAAGGGGGGCAGGGTTACGAGCAGTACTTC.